The clone carrying this T cell receptor (beta chain) was picked up many times. This sample was included in a study of T cells in Graves' hyperthyroidism and ophthalmopathy. V was cut by 3 bases and J by 0 bases, with 9 bases left in between. This CDR3 is built from 15 residues. Germline V gene data show CDR1 as KGHDR and CDR2 as SFDVKD. Researchers amplified the TCR beta CDR3 regions from RNA transcripts. TCR CDR3 regions were first amplified by RT-PCR with HTBI primers. TCRdb recomputed calls from the multiplex PCR reads with MiXCR, one row per CDR3 protein. The data contain approximately 530,000 distinct CDR3 sequences, 15% to 20% of them singletons.

This clonotype originated in a woman aged 18 to 35 with Graves' hyperthyroidism. The sequencing input was blood. V usage is TRBV24-1 and J usage is TRBJ2-3, with D perhaps matching TRBD1 or TRBD2 (5 bases each). CDR3 nucleotide sequence: TGTGCCACCAGTGATCAGGGACGGAGCACAGATACGCAGTATTTT. Translating it yields CATSDQGRSTDTQYF.